This T cell receptor beta chain appears in the sequencing data of a study of response to subunit inactivated influenza vaccine listed by TCRdb under 2018. Broadly, across the study: Deep quantitative T cell receptor repertoire profiling was used in the study to track responses to a trivalent subunit inactivated influenza vaccine. The study at large found these results: The authors suggested that each seasonal influenza vaccination may recruit only a limited number of new T cells.

Library generation was performed with RT-PCR. The instrument given in TCRdb is Illumina HiSeq 2500. The raw public data were reprocessed by TCRdb itself: fastp quality trimming at Q25, MiXCR clonotype calling, in-frame beta chains only. Rows are combined by CDR3 protein, so each entry shows the most common genes and DNA. This sample lists more than 450,000 distinct CDR3 sequences; 7.6% were detected once. Jointly, the top ten make up 13% of the sample. V is shortened by 2 bases, J by 4 bases, and the region joining them spans 18 bases. The CDR3 has 16 amino acids, counting the end cysteine and phenylalanine. Here the CDR3 DNA is all that survives: 48 bases in frame from base 1. As encoded in the germline V gene, CDR1 is LGHNA while CDR2 is YNFKEQ. This clonotype appeared a few times. The antigen it recognizes is unknown. Base qualities are missing; no much larger clone stands one base away.

Sequenced material: PBMCs from blood, taken around 25 months after vaccination. In this chain, TRBV4-2 is recombined with TRBJ2-7, with the D gene not clear enough to name. This TCR derives from a man between 50 and 69 years old who received an inactivated influenza vaccine. Donor details come from another sample of the same person, matched by shared clones. The sequenced DNA is TGTGCCAGCAGCCAATTTCCTCAAACCGGTCCTTACGAGCAGTACTTC. The resulting protein is CASSQFPQTGPYEQYF.